This T cell receptor beta chain appears in the sequencing data of a study of blood T cell repertoires in COVID-19. Only in-frame clones appear in the TCRdb table, and some are missing; sequencing was by immunoSEQ multiplex PCR. The top ten hold less than 5% of the sample, which has 300,000 to 350,000 clones, roughly 89% seen once. This CDR3 has 11 amino acids. Per germline, CDR1 MNHEY and CDR2 SMNVEV (reference sequence). A remark on this clone: An end of the junction differs from the germline gene, which may be a read error.

The source of this sequence is a woman aged 55-69 years with COVID-19, enrolled during active disease. Sample: peripheral blood. The rearrangement links TRBV27 to TRBJ2-4; D is unclear. The DNA for the CDR3 is TGCGCCACATCCGCCAAAAACATTCAGTACTTC. Amino acids: CATSAKNIQYF.